This T cell receptor beta chain was sequenced in a study of cytomegalovirus exposure and HLA in healthy donors. Study-wide points: A list of around 160 TCR beta chains associated with cytomegalovirus was given.

Comments on this clone: The antigen is undetermined.

60 Vbeta and 13 Jbeta primers were used in PCR. Data came from immunoSEQ multiplex PCR; TCRdb stores just in-frame clones and leaves some out. The top ten hold around 2.4% of the sample, which has around 58,000 clones, approximately 80% seen once. The CDR3 contains 12 residues. Trimming took off 7 bases at V and 7 bases at J, with 13 bases between the two ends. CDR1 and CDR2 from the germline V gene are MDHEN and SYDVKM. This chain connects TRBV28 to TRBJ1-1; D is unresolved. What was sequenced was PBMCs. This clonotype was sampled from a female donor in good health and CMV-seronegative. As DNA, the CDR3 is TGTGCCAGCACTGCCGCAGGATTTGAAGCTTTCTTT. This encodes CASTAAGFEAFF. The variable domain in full, completed from reference TRBV28 and TRBJ1-1, reads DVKVTQSSRYLVKRTGEKVFLECVQDMDHENMFWYRQDPGLGLRLIYFSYDVKMKEKGDIPEGYSVSREKKERFSLILESASTNQTSMYLCASTAAGFEAFFGQGTRLTVV.